A few counts support the clone carrying this T cell receptor beta chain. What it binds is unknown. The sample comes from a study of tumor and adjacent non-tumor tissue in lung cancer. Overall study context: On average, productive TCRbeta reads reached about 4.17 million per sample. The study, taken as a whole, reports: Compared with tumor, normal lung showed significantly lower TCR diversity.

RNA was extracted from bulk tissue without any cell sorting. Chemotherapy-naive patients with new lung cancer underwent thoracic surgery in China, August–late 2014. CDR1 is KGHSH and CDR2 is LQKENI in the germline V gene. Trimming took off 3 bases at V and 2 bases at J, with 13 bases between the two ends. The length of the CDR3 is 15 residues. Three rounds of nested PCR, following a modified ARM-PCR protocol, produced the TCRbeta library. One entry per CDR3 protein results from TCRdb running MiXCR on the multiplex PCR reads. Of 70,000 to 80,000 distinct CDR3 sequences in the sample, 55% to 75% were seen once.

The TCR sequence derives from a woman between 40 and 50 years old with non-small cell lung cancer. Sequenced input: lung tumor tissue. V usage is TRBV18 and J usage is TRBJ1-1; D may be TRBD1 (6 bases). CDR3 coding DNA: TGTGCCAGCTCACCTGGGGGGGCTAGAAACACTGAAGCTTTCTTT. It is translated as CASSPGGARNTEAFF.